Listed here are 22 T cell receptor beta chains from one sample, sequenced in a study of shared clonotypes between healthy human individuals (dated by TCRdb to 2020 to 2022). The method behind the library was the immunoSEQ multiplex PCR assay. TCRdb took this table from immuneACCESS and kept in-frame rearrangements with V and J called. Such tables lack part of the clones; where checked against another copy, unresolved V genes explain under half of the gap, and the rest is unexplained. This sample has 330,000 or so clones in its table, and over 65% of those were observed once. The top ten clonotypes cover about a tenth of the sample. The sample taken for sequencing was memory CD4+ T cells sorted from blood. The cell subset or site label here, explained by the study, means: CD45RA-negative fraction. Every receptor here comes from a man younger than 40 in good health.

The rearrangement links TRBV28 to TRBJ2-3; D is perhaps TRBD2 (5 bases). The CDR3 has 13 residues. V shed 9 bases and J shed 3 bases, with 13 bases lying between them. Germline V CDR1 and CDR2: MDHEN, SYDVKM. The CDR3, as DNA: TGTGCCAGTGGGGAGTGGAGGACAGATACGCAGTATTTT. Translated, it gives CASGEWRTDTQYF. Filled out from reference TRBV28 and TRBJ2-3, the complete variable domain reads DVKVTQSSRYLVKRTGEKVFLECVQDMDHENMFWYRQDPGLGLRLIYFSYDVKMKEKGDIPEGYSVSREKKERFSLILESASTNQTSMYLCASGEWRTDTQYFGPGTRLTVL.

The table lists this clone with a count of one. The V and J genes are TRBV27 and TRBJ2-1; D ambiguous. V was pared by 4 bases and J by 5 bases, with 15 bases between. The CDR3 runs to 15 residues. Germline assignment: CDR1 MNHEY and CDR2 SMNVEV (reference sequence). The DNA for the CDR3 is TGTGCCAGCAGTTGGTTGAGCTCCGGTAACAATGAGCAGTTCTTC. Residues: CASSWLSSGNNEQFF.

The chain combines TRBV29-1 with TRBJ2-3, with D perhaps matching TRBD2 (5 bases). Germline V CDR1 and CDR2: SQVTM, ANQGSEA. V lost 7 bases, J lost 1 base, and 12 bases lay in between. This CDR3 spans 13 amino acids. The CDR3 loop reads CSGILVGTDTQYF. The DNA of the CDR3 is TGCAGCGGTATACTAGTTGGCACAGATACGCAGTATTTT.

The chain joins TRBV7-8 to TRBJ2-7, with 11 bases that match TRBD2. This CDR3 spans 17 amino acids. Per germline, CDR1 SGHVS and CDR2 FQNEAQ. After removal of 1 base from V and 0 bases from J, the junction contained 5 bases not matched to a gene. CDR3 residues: CASSLGLAGLLSYEQYF. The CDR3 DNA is TGTGCCAGCAGCTTAGGACTAGCGGGACTCCTCTCCTACGAGCAGTACTTC.

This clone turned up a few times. In nucleotides, the CDR3 is TGTGCCAGCAGCTTGCGCGGGCCAGCGGAGACCCAGTACTTC. This translates into CASSLRGPAETQYF. The rearrangement joins TRBV5-4 to TRBJ2-5, with TRBD2 as a possible D gene (5 bases). V lost 1 base to trimming and J lost 5 bases, with 12 bases between them. The CDR3 has 14 residues. CDR1 and CDR2 (germline): SGHNT, YYREEE (reference sequence).

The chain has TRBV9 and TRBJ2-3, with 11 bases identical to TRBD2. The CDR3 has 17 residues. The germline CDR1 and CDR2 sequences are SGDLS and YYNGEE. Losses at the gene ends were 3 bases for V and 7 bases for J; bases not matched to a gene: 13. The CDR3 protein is CASSGGLSGRVMNTQYF. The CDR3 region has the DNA TGTGCCAGCAGCGGGGGCCTTAGCGGGAGGGTTATGAATACGCAGTATTTT. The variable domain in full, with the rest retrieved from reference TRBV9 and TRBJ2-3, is DSGVTQTPKHLITATGQRVTLRCSPRSGDLSVYWYQQSLDQGLQFLIQYYNGEERAKGNILERFSAQQFPDLHSELNLSSLELGDSALYFCASSGGLSGRVMNTQYFGPGTRLTVL.

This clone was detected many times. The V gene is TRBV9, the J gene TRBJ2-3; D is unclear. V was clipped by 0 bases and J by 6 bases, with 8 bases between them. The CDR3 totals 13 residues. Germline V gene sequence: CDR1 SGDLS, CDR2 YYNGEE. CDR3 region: CASSVGRGDTQYF. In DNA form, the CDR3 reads TGTGCCAGCAGCGTAGGCCGTGGGGATACGCAGTATTTT.

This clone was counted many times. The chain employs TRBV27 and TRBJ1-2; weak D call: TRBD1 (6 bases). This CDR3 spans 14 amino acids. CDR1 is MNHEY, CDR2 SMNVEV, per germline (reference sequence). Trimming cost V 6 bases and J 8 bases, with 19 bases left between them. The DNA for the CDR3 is TGTGCCAGCAGATTGACAGGTCTTGTGGGCGGCTACACCTTC. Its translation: CASRLTGLVGGYTF.

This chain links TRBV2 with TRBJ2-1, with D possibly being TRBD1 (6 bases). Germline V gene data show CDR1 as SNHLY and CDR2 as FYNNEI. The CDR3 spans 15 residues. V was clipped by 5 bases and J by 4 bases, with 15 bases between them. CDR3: CASSQSTGRYNEQFF. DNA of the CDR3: TGTGCCAGCAGTCAAAGTACAGGGCGGTACAATGAGCAGTTCTTC.

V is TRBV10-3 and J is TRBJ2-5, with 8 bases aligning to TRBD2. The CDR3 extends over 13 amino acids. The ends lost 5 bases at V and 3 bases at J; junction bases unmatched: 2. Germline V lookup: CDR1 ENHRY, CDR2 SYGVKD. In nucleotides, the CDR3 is TGTGCCATCAGTTTGGGACTAGAAGAGACCCAGTACTTC. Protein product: CAISLGLEETQYF.

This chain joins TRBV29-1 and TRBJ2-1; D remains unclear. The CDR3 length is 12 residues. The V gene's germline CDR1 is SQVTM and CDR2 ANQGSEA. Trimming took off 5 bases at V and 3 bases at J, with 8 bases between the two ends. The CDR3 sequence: CSVMSSYNEQFF. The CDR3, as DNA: TGCAGCGTTATGAGCAGCTACAATGAGCAGTTCTTC.

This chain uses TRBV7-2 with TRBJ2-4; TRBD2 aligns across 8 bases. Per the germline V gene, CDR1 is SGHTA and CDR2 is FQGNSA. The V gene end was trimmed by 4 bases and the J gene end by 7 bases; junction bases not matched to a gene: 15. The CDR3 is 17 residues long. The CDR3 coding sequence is TGTGCCAGCAGCTCCCCACTGAGCGGGAGTCTTAGGAACATTCAGTACTTC. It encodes CASSSPLSGSLRNIQYF. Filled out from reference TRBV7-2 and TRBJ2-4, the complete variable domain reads GAGVSQSPSNKVTEKGKDVELRCDPISGHTALYWYRQSLGQGLEFLIYFQGNSAPDKSGLPSDRFSAERTGGSVSTLTIQRTQQEDSAVYLCASSSPLSGSLRNIQYFGAGTRLSVL.

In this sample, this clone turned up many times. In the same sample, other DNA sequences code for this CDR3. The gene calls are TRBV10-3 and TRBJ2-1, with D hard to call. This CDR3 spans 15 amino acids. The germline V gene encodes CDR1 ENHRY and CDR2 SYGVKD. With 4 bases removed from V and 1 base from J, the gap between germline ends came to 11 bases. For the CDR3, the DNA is TGTGCCATCAGTGGGGGTTTAGTGTCCTACAATGAGCAGTTCTTC. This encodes CAISGGLVSYNEQFF.

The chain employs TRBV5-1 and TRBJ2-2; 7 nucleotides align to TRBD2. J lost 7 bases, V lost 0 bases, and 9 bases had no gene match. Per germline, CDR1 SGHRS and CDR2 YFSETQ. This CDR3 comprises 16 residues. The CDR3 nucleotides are TGCGCCAGCAGCTTGGTGGGCGGGAGTTACGTCGGGGAGCTGTTTTTT. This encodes CASSLVGGSYVGELFF.

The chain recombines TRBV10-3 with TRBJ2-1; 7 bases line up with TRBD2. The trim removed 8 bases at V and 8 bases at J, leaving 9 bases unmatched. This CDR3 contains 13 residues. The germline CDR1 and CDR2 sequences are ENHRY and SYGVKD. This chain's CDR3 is CAISGGSFDEQFF. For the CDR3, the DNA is TGTGCCATCTCTGGCGGGAGCTTTGATGAGCAGTTCTTC.

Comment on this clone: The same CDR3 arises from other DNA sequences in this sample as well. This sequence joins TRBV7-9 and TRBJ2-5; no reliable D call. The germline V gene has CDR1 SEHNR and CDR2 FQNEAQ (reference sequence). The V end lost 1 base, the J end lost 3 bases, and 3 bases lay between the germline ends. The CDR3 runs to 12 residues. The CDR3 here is CASSLVEETQYF. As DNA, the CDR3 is TGTGCCAGCAGCTTAGTAGAAGAGACCCAGTACTTC.

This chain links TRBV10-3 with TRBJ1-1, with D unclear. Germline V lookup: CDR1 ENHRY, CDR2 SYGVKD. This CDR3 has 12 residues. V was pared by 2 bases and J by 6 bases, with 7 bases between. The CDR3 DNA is TGTGCCATCAGTGAGAGGAGAGCTGAAGCTTTCTTT. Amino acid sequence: CAISERRAEAFF.

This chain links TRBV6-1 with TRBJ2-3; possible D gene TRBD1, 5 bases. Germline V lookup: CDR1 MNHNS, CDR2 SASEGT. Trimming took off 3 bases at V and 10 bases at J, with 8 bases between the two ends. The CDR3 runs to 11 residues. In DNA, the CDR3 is TGTGCCAGCAGTGACTTCAGGGCGCAGTATTTT. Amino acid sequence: CASSDFRAQYF.

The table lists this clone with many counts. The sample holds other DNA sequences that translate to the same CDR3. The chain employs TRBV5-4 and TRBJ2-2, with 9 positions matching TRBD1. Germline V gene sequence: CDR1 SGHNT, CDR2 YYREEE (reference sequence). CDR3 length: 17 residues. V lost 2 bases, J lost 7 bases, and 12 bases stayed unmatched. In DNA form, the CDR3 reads TGTGCCAGCAGCTTCACTGACAGGGGGTCTTCCCACGGGGAGCTGTTTTTT. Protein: CASSFTDRGSSHGELFF.

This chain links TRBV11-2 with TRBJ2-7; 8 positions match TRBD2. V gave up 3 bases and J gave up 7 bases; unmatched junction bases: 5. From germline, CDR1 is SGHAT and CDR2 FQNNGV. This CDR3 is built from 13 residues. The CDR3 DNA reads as TGTGCCAGCAGCTTGGGACTAGGGGGAGAGCAGTACTTC. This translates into CASSLGLGGEQYF.

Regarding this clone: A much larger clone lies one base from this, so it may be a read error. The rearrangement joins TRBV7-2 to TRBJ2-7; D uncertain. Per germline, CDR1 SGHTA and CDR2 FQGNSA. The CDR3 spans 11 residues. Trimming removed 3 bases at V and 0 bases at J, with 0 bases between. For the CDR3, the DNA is TGTGCCAGCAGCTTCTCCTACGAGCAGTACTTC. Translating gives CASSFSYEQYF.

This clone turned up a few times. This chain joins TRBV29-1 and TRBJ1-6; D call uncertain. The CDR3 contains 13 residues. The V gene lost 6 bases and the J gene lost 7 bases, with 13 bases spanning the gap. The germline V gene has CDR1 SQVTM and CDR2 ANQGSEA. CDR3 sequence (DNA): TGCAGCGTCCGAATCACTCAGAATTCACCCCTCCACTTT. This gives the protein CSVRITQNSPLHF. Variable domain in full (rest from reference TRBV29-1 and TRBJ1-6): SAVISQKPSRDICQRGTSLTIQCQVDSQVTMMFWYRQQPGQSLTLIATANQGSEATYESGFVIDKFPISRPNLTFSTLTVSNMSPEDSSIYLCSVRITQNSPLHFGNGTRLTVT.